This T cell receptor (beta chain) was captured by sequencing in a study of T cell responses to AZD1222 COVID-19 vaccine. The assay was immunoSEQ multiplex PCR, and TCRdb's table has in-frame clones only and misses some. In the table there are 150,000 to 200,000 clones, 85% to 95% of which are singletons. This clone was seen once. Its specificity is not known. Germline V lookup: CDR1 KGHSH, CDR2 LQKENI. The CDR3 loop spans 16 amino acids. The V gene end was trimmed by 6 bases and the J gene end by 3 bases; junction bases not matched to a gene: 13. Study results and limitations: Most donors were white British and more were female, and clonal diversity was possibly underestimated. Researchers took repertoire samples only after the peak T cell response had come. Baseline testing showed seropositivity in only six or seven AZD1222 recipients. Across spike, vaccine-associated CD4 TCRs were found, dominant at 160-218 and 743-854.

The V gene is TRBV18, the J gene TRBJ1-2; 7 bases agree with TRBD1. The sequence was obtained from an adult in good health. Sequenced material: peripheral blood, taken on day 0 of AZD1222 vaccination. The CDR3 reads CASSQTGRGQDYGYTF. CDR3 sequence (DNA): TGTGCCAGCTCCCAAACCGGGAGGGGGCAGGACTATGGCTACACCTTC.